The 18 T cell receptor beta chains below all came from one sample that was sequenced in a study of shared clonotypes between healthy human individuals. Only in-frame clones appear in the TCRdb table, and some are missing; sequencing was by immunoSEQ multiplex PCR. The sample has roughly 510,000 clones; around 79% are singletons. Sequencing was carried out using PBMCs. All receptors come from a woman aged 40-49 years in good health. Some clones in this sample may be carry-over from other donors' samples.

This chain connects TRBV7-8 to TRBJ2-7; 7 nucleotides agree with TRBD2. The CDR3 has 14 residues. In germline, CDR1 is SGHVS, CDR2 FQNEAQ. V dropped 2 bases and J dropped 2; count of bases not matched to a gene: 3. The chain's CDR3 is CASSLSGVTYEQYF. For the CDR3, the DNA is TGTGCCAGCAGCTTAAGCGGGGTTACCTACGAGCAGTACTTC.

The table lists this clone with many counts. The chain uses TRBV18 and TRBJ2-1; possibly TRBD2 for D (5 bases). Trimming took off 2 bases at V and 5 bases at J, with 19 bases between the two ends. The germline V gene encodes CDR1 KGHSH and CDR2 LQKENI. This CDR3 region has 17 residues. CDR3 loop: CASSPYRLARRDNEQFF. The CDR3 DNA reads TGTGCCAGCTCACCATATCGGCTAGCCAGAAGGGACAATGAGCAGTTCTTC.

CDR3 amino acids: CASSLDHPPLGGYTF. The CDR3 nucleotides are TGTGCCAGCAGCTTAGATCATCCCCCACTGGGGGGCTACACCTTC. V and J are TRBV11-2 and TRBJ1-2; D is unclear. CDR3 length: 15 amino acids. The germline V gene encodes CDR1 SGHAT and CDR2 FQNNGV. Trimming removed 0 bases from V and 8 bases from J, with 16 bases in between.

The genes are TRBV5-4 and TRBJ2-3, with 11 bases aligning to TRBD1. Germline V gene lookup returns CDR1 SGHNT and CDR2 YYREEE (reference sequence). The CDR3 totals 15 residues. With V trimmed by 3 bases and J by 6 bases, 6 bases remained unmatched. The CDR3 DNA sequence: TGTGCCAGCAGCTCCCGGGACAGGGGGGCGGATACGCAGTATTTT. Translated: CASSSRDRGADTQYF.

The V and J genes are TRBV10-3 and TRBJ2-3, with 10 bases matching TRBD1. Unmatched junction bases numbered 6, after V lost 6 bases and J lost 3 bases. Germline CDR1 and CDR2: ENHRY and SYGVKD. The CDR3 is made up of 15 amino acids. The CDR3 here is CAIRGTGVFTDTQYF. CDR3 DNA sequence: TGTGCCATCAGGGGGACAGGGGTTTTTACAGATACGCAGTATTTT.

The chain couples TRBV4-1 to TRBJ2-5, with a weak D call TRBD2 (5 bases). The CDR3 runs to 13 residues. In germline, CDR1 is MGHRA, CDR2 YSYEKL. Trimming left V 4 bases short and J 1 base short, with 7 bases between. The CDR3 DNA sequence: TGCGCCAGCAGCCGAGGGCCCCAAGAGACCCAGTACTTC. Its translation is CASSRGPQETQYF.

The chain is built from TRBV7-9 and TRBJ1-2; a weak D match, TRBD1 (6 bases). From germline, CDR1 is SEHNR and CDR2 FQNEAQ (reference sequence). V was pared by 5 bases and J by 10 bases, with 17 bases between. The CDR3 extends over 13 amino acids. The DNA for the CDR3 is TGTGCCAGCAGCCTAGAACAGGGTGGAGTCTACACCTTC. Encoded protein: CASSLEQGGVYTF.

The chain couples TRBV6-4 to TRBJ2-1; D may match TRBD1 or TRBD2 (5 bases each). Germline V lookup: CDR1 MRHNA, CDR2 SNTAGT. V lost 6 bases to trimming and J lost 4 bases, with 10 bases between them. There are 13 residues in the CDR3. The CDR3 nucleotides are TGTGCCAGCAGCCAGGGACCATACAATGAGCAGTTCTTC. Protein sequence: CASSQGPYNEQFF.

This clone was seen just once. The V gene is TRBV10-3, the J gene TRBJ2-3; 11 positions match TRBD2. There are 15 residues in the CDR3. With 6 bases clipped from V and 3 bases from J, the junction kept 5 bases outside the gene matches. Germline V gene data show CDR1 as ENHRY and CDR2 as SYGVKD. The CDR3 reads CAIRPGLAETDTQYF. As DNA, the CDR3 is TGTGCCATCAGGCCGGGACTAGCGGAAACAGATACGCAGTATTTT.

DNA for the CDR3: TGTGCCAGCAGCGAATGGGCGGGGCAGGGGAGGGATGAAGCTTTCTTT. Protein product: CASSEWAGQGRDEAFF. V usage is TRBV7-3 and J usage is TRBJ1-1; D might be TRBD1 (6 bases). The germline CDR1 and CDR2 sequences are SGHTA and FQGTGA. The CDR3 loop spans 16 amino acids. V dropped 5 bases and J dropped 7 bases, with 23 bases sitting between them.

J is TRBJ2-2 and V is TRBV13, with 13 bases identical to TRBD2. Trimming removed 5 bases from V and 2 bases from J; junction bases left unmatched: 2. The germline V gene has CDR1 PRHDT and CDR2 FYEKMQ (reference sequence). The CDR3 spans 16 residues. CDR3 sequence: CASSQGLAGNTGELFF. CDR3 nucleotide sequence: TGTGCCAGCAGCCAGGGACTAGCGGGAAACACCGGGGAGCTGTTTTTT.

J is TRBJ2-2 and V is TRBV5-6; D remains unclear. V gave up 3 bases and J gave up 1 base, with 13 bases separating them. The CDR3 is made up of 16 amino acids. Germline CDR1 and CDR2: SGHDT and YYEEEE. The CDR3 protein is CASSSRALGNTGELFF. For the CDR3, the DNA is TGTGCCAGCAGCTCCCGGGCCTTGGGGAACACCGGGGAGCTGTTTTTT.

This clone was counted a single time. The gene calls are TRBV28 and TRBJ2-7, with D perhaps TRBD1 or TRBD2 (6 bases each). V was cut by 10 bases and J by 3 bases, with 19 bases left in between. Per germline, CDR1 MDHEN and CDR2 SYDVKM. This CDR3 has 14 residues. CDR3 DNA sequence: TGTGCCACCCGGTATGCGGGACAAGGCTACGAGCAGTACTTC. The encoded protein is CATRYAGQGYEQYF.

This clone was seen only once. J is TRBJ1-5 and V is TRBV18; 9 bases align to TRBD1. Per germline, CDR1 KGHSH and CDR2 LQKENI. With 3 bases clipped from V and 6 bases from J, the junction kept 6 bases outside the gene matches. CDR3 length equals 15 residues. CDR3 coding DNA: TGTGCCAGCTCACCGGGACAGGGATTAAGTCAGCCCCAGCATTTT. It encodes CASSPGQGLSQPQHF.

This chain joins TRBV27 and TRBJ1-2; 7 bases align to TRBD1. The CDR3 has 14 residues. Germline CDR1 is MNHEY and CDR2 is SMNVEV (reference sequence). After removal of 6 bases from V and 4 bases from J, the junction contained 8 bases not matched to a gene. The chain's CDR3 is CASSHDRVGYGYTF. As DNA, the CDR3 is TGTGCCAGCAGCCATGACAGGGTTGGCTATGGCTACACCTTC.

This sequence joins TRBV9 and TRBJ2-5, with D possibly matching TRBD2 (5 bases). The CDR3 runs 16 residues. Germline loops: CDR1 SGDLS, CDR2 YYNGEE. Trimming removed 3 bases at V and 2 bases at J, with 17 bases between. CDR3: CASSAHGVSAQETQYF. Here the CDR3 DNA reads TGTGCCAGCAGCGCCCACGGGGTGAGCGCTCAAGAGACCCAGTACTTC.

This rearrangement joins TRBV4-2 to TRBJ1-1; perhaps TRBD1 as D (5 bases). The V gene's germline CDR1 is LGHNA and CDR2 YNFKEQ. CDR3 length: 15 amino acids. Trimming pared 0 bases from V and 4 bases from J, leaving 12 bases between. The CDR3 nucleotides read TGTGCCAGCAGCCAAGAAGCCCCAGGGATCACTGAAGCTTTCTTT. Amino acid sequence: CASSQEAPGITEAFF.

This clone appeared a single time. Mismatch with germline at one junction end may stem from a read error. The genes are TRBV29-1 and TRBJ1-2; D not certain. The V gene's germline CDR1 is SQVTM and CDR2 ANQGSEA. The CDR3 is 11 amino acids. CDR3 protein: CSVASFDTTAF. In nucleotides, the CDR3 is TGCAGCGTAGCTTCCTTTGACACTACCGCCTTC.